These 28 T cell receptor beta chains originate from one sample sequenced in a study of blood T cell repertoires in COVID-19 (dated by TCRdb to the early 2020s). Receptor libraries were prepared by the immunoSEQ multiplex PCR assay. Drawn from immuneACCESS, this table holds only the in-frame rearrangements with V and J called that TCRdb kept. Clones are partly lost; checked studies trace under half to an unresolved V gene and leave the rest unexplained. The sample table contains tens of thousands of clones; only one count was recorded for under 90% of them. Jointly, the top ten make up about 4.9% of the sample. The material sequenced was peripheral blood. These receptors came from a man aged 55 to 70 with COVID-19, enrolled during active disease.

In DNA form, the CDR3 reads TGTGCCAGCAACTTAGGACTAGCGGTTACCTACGAGCAGTACTTC. Translating gives CASNLGLAVTYEQYF. The rearrangement links TRBV28 to TRBJ2-7; 10 nucleotides line up with TRBD2. Looked up from germline, CDR1 is MDHEN and CDR2 is SYDVKM. This CDR3 has 15 residues. V was pared by 7 bases and J by 2 bases, with 8 bases of the junction left unmatched. The entire variable domain, with the rest obtained from reference TRBV28 and TRBJ2-7, is as follows: DVKVTQSSRYLVKRTGEKVFLECVQDMDHENMFWYRQDPGLGLRLIYFSYDVKMKEKGDIPEGYSVSREKKERFSLILESASTNQTSMYLCASNLGLAVTYEQYFGPGTRLTVT.

The rearrangement links TRBV30 to TRBJ2-1; D is possibly TRBD1 (6 bases). This CDR3 is 14 amino acids long. Germline CDR1 is GTSNPN and CDR2 is SVGIG (reference sequence). V lost 3 bases to trimming and J lost 8 bases, with 17 bases between them. Written as DNA, the CDR3 is TGTGCCTGGAGCTGGGGGCGCTTTGGCCATGAGCAGTTCTTC. Residues: CAWSWGRFGHEQFF.

The chain combines TRBV5-1 with TRBJ2-2; 9 positions match TRBD1. Germline CDR1 is SGHRS and CDR2 is YFSETQ. This CDR3 has 16 residues. J was trimmed by 4 bases and V by 4 bases; bases with no gene match: 8. The CDR3 bases are TGCGCCAGCAGCCTACTACAGGGGGCGTCCACCGGGGAGCTGTTTTTT. It codes for CASSLLQGASTGELFF.

The chain links TRBV10-3 to TRBJ2-3; 9 bases are a match to TRBD2. V trimming: 7 bases; J trimming: 2 bases; junction bases outside the gene matches: 7. Germline CDR1 and CDR2: ENHRY and SYGVKD. The CDR3 spans 15 residues. This CDR3 is CAITRTSEDTDTQYF. The CDR3 DNA follows: TGTGCCATCACTCGGACTAGCGAGGACACAGATACGCAGTATTTT.

The chain carries TRBV30 and TRBJ2-1, with TRBD2 identical over 16 bases. Germline loops: CDR1 GTSNPN, CDR2 SVGIG (reference sequence). This CDR3 is built from 14 residues. With V trimmed by 6 bases and J by 7 bases, 3 bases remained unmatched. CDR3 nucleotide sequence: TGTGCCTGCCCGGGACTAGCGGGAGGGAATGAGCAGTTCTTC. Translation: CACPGLAGGNEQFF. Complete variable domain (other parts from reference TRBV30 and TRBJ2-1): SQTIHQWPATLVQPVGSPLSLECTVEGTSNPNLYWYRQAAGRGLQLLFYSVGIGQISSEVPQNLSASRPQDRQFILSSKKLLLSDSGFYLCACPGLAGGNEQFFGPGTRLTVL.

J is TRBJ2-7 and V is TRBV27; no clear D. The CDR3 is 11 amino acids. V lost 6 bases to trimming and J lost 4 bases, with 7 bases between them. Germline V gives CDR1 MNHEY, CDR2 SMNVEV (reference sequence). CDR3 coding DNA: TGTGCCAGCAGGTCCTTATACGAGCAGTACTTC. This codes for CASRSLYEQYF.

CDR3 sequence (DNA): TGTGCCACCATGACAGGGTCGGAGGAGACCCAGTACTTC. Amino acid sequence: CATMTGSEETQYF. The rearrangement links TRBV18 to TRBJ2-5, with 7 bases fitting TRBD1. Germline lookup yields CDR1 KGHSH and CDR2 LQKENI. V lost 10 bases and J lost 5; bases outside the gene matches: 10. This CDR3 has 13 residues.

The gene calls are TRBV11-3 and TRBJ1-2; D is unclear. This CDR3 comprises 13 residues. The germline CDR1 and CDR2 sequences are SGHNT and YENEEA. V dropped 1 base and J dropped 4 bases, with 7 bases sitting between them. CDR3 residues: CASSLGGSYGYTF. CDR3 DNA: TGTGCCAGCAGCTTAGGAGGGTCCTATGGCTACACCTTC.

J is TRBJ1-1 and V is TRBV30; no firm D call. Germline loops: CDR1 GTSNPN, CDR2 SVGIG (reference sequence). This CDR3 spans 11 amino acids. V shed 3 bases and J shed 6 bases, with 8 bases lying between them. The CDR3 region is CAWSERAEAFF. For the CDR3, the DNA is TGTGCCTGGAGCGAACGGGCTGAAGCTTTCTTT.

This chain connects TRBV5-1 to TRBJ1-1; tentatively, D is TRBD1 (5 bases). Per the germline V gene, CDR1 is SGHRS and CDR2 is YFSETQ. V was shortened by 4 bases and J by 2 bases, with 15 bases between the two germline ends. The CDR3 sequence is 15 residues long. The CDR3 region has the DNA TGCGCCAGCAGCATTTCAGGGATCCTAAACACTGAAGCTTTCTTT. Translation: CASSISGILNTEAFF.

The CDR3 DNA follows: TGTGCCAGCAGCTTCCGTCCCTCCTACGAGCAGTACTTC. This gives the protein CASSFRPSYEQYF. The V and J genes are TRBV5-4 and TRBJ2-7; no clear D gene. The CDR3 has 13 amino acids. Germline V gene sequence: CDR1 SGHNT, CDR2 YYREEE (reference sequence). V shed 2 bases and J shed 0 bases, with 6 bases lying between them.

The rearrangement joins TRBV30 to TRBJ1-2; tentatively, D is TRBD1 (5 bases). CDR3 length equals 15 residues. V was trimmed by 8 bases and J by 4 bases, leaving 23 bases between them. Germline assignment: CDR1 GTSNPN and CDR2 SVGIG (reference sequence). The CDR3 protein is CAPPRKVQRGYGYTF. The CDR3 DNA reads TGTGCCCCCCCAAGGAAGGTCCAAAGGGGCTATGGCTACACCTTC.

The chain uses TRBV4-2 and TRBJ1-5, with 8 bases fitting TRBD1. The junction had 7 bases not matched to a gene; V was cut back by 3 bases and J by 0 bases. This CDR3 has 17 residues. Germline values: CDR1 LGHNA, CDR2 YNFKEQ. The CDR3 protein is CASSHLGQVNSNQPQHF. The CDR3 nucleotides read TGTGCCAGCAGCCATCTGGGACAGGTAAATAGCAATCAGCCCCAGCATTTT.

V usage is TRBV5-6 and J usage is TRBJ2-1; 11 bases are a match to TRBD2. Germline V gene sequence: CDR1 SGHDT, CDR2 YYEEEE. The CDR3 sequence is 15 residues long. The junction had 5 bases not matched to a gene; V was cut back by 1 base and J by 8 bases. CDR3 residues: CASSLWTSGLDEQFF. CDR3 sequence (DNA): TGTGCCAGCAGCTTGTGGACTAGCGGGTTGGATGAGCAGTTCTTC.

This chain connects TRBV5-1 to TRBJ1-3; TRBD1 might be the D (5 bases). The V gene's germline CDR1 is SGHRS and CDR2 YFSETQ. Trimming cost V 4 bases and J 0 bases, with 11 bases left between them. This CDR3 is 15 amino acids long. The CDR3 sequence: CASSADSSSGNTIYF. CDR3 sequence (DNA): TGCGCCAGCAGCGCTGACAGTTCCTCTGGAAACACCATATATTTT.

J is TRBJ2-3 and V is TRBV30, with D maybe TRBD1 (5 bases). Per the germline V gene, CDR1 is GTSNPN and CDR2 is SVGIG (reference sequence). The V gene lost 0 bases and the J gene lost 0 bases, with 10 bases spanning the gap. The CDR3 totals 15 residues. CDR3 protein: CAWSVRQTSTDTQYF. The CDR3 coding sequence is TGTGCCTGGAGTGTACGACAGACTAGCACAGATACGCAGTATTTT.

The V gene is TRBV7-8, the J gene TRBJ2-7; 12 bases are a match to TRBD2. This CDR3 is 16 amino acids long. Germline V CDR1 and CDR2: SGHVS, FQNEAQ. Trimming took 2 bases from V and 4 from J; bases not matched to a gene: 6. Here the CDR3 reads CASSLIYLAGGYEQYF. CDR3 coding DNA: TGTGCCAGCAGCTTAATTTATCTAGCGGGAGGGTACGAGCAGTACTTC. Together with reference TRBV7-8 and TRBJ2-7, the CDR3 gives the full variable domain: GAGVSQSPRYKVAKRGQDVALRCDPISGHVSLFWYQQALGQGPEFLTYFQNEAQLDKSGLPSDRFFAERPEGSVSTLKIQRTQQEDSAVYLCASSLIYLAGGYEQYFGPGTRLTVT.

The CDR3 nucleotides are TGTGCCAGCAGCTTTTCCGGGACTAGTACTTACAATGAGCAGTTCTTC. Encoded protein: CASSFSGTSTYNEQFF. This chain connects TRBV7-6 to TRBJ2-1; TRBD2 matches 8 bases. The CDR3 runs to 16 residues. J gave up 4 bases and V 3 bases, and 8 bases lay outside the gene matches. The V gene's germline CDR1 is SGHVS and CDR2 FNYEAQ.

The chain carries TRBV7-2 and TRBJ2-1, with 9 bases aligning to TRBD2. The germline CDR1 and CDR2 sequences are SGHTA and FQGNSA. V shed 2 bases, J shed 4 bases, and the junction held 6 bases outside the gene matches. CDR3 length: 16 residues. The CDR3 sequence: CASSLSSGSRYNEQFF. CDR3 in DNA: TGTGCCAGCAGCTTAAGTAGCGGGAGCCGGTACAATGAGCAGTTCTTC.

V gene TRBV5-1 combines with J gene TRBJ2-7; 7 bases match TRBD2. This CDR3 has 15 residues. V shed 0 bases, J shed 4 bases, and the junction held 7 bases outside the gene matches. Germline CDR1 SGHRS, CDR2 YFSETQ. DNA for the CDR3: TGCGCCAGCAGCTTGGGGGCGGGAGCCTCTTACGAGCAGTACTTC. Residues: CASSLGAGASYEQYF.

The chain carries TRBV30 and TRBJ1-2; TRBD1 aligns across 7 bases. J gave up 1 base and V 4 bases, and 15 bases lay outside the gene matches. This CDR3 contains 17 residues. Germline CDR1 is GTSNPN and CDR2 is SVGIG (reference sequence). DNA of the CDR3: TGTGCCTGGACCCTTGGATGGACAGGCCTTGTTAACTATGGCTACACCTTC. It encodes CAWTLGWTGLVNYGYTF. The variable domain in full, completed from reference TRBV30 and TRBJ1-2, reads SQTIHQWPATLVQPVGSPLSLECTVEGTSNPNLYWYRQAAGRGLQLLFYSVGIGQISSEVPQNLSASRPQDRQFILSSKKLLLSDSGFYLCAWTLGWTGLVNYGYTFGSGTRLTVV.

V gene TRBV18 combines with J gene TRBJ2-3, with 8 bases matching TRBD1. CDR1 is KGHSH and CDR2 is LQKENI in the germline V gene. CDR3 length: 15 amino acids. The J segment lost 3 bases and the V segment lost 6 bases, leaving 8 bases of the junction unmatched. The CDR3 region has the DNA TGTGCCAGCTCTCCGGACAGGGCGCGGACAGATACGCAGTATTTT. Encoded protein: CASSPDRARTDTQYF.

The rearrangement joins TRBV11-2 to TRBJ2-5; weak D call: TRBD2 (6 bases). The CDR3 has 15 amino acids. Between the trimmed V and J ends, which lost 0 bases and 4 bases, there was a span of 12 bases. Per germline, CDR1 SGHAT and CDR2 FQNNGV. The CDR3 reads CASSLDGQGGETQYF. The DNA of the CDR3 is TGTGCCAGCAGCTTAGATGGGCAGGGAGGAGAGACCCAGTACTTC.

The V gene is TRBV2, the J gene TRBJ1-4; 8 positions agree with TRBD1. Unmatched junction bases numbered 9, after V lost 5 bases and J lost 4 bases. From germline, CDR1 is SNHLY and CDR2 FYNNEI. CDR3 size: 16 residues. This CDR3 is CASSRDRGNDNEKLFF. DNA for the CDR3: TGTGCCAGCAGTAGAGACAGGGGCAACGATAATGAAAAACTGTTTTTT.

The chain employs TRBV6-6 and TRBJ2-5, with D perhaps matching TRBD1 (6 bases). The CDR3 runs 16 residues. V dropped 2 bases and J dropped 2 bases, with 15 bases sitting between them. Germline loops: CDR1 MNHNY, CDR2 SVGAGI (reference sequence). This chain's CDR3 is CASSYGPRTAQETQYF. CDR3 DNA: TGTGCCAGCAGTTACGGACCCAGGACAGCTCAAGAGACCCAGTACTTC.

The genes are TRBV18 and TRBJ1-3; no definite D call. Trimming shortened V by 3 bases and J by 2 bases, and 11 bases separated the two germline ends. In germline, CDR1 is KGHSH, CDR2 LQKENI. The CDR3 sequence is 15 residues long. CDR3 nucleotide sequence: TGTGCCAGCTCACCTCGAGCCCCACCTGGAAACACCATATATTTT. It encodes CASSPRAPPGNTIYF.

The chain has TRBV7-2 and TRBJ2-7; the match to TRBD1 covers 10 bases. Per germline, CDR1 SGHTA and CDR2 FQGNSA. This CDR3 is 14 amino acids long. V gave up 5 bases and J gave up 5 bases; unmatched junction bases: 6. In DNA, the CDR3 is TGTGCCAGCAGCCGGACAGGGGGACGTAACGAGCAGTACTTC. It codes for CASSRTGGRNEQYF. Using reference TRBV7-2 and TRBJ2-7 for the parts outside the CDR3, the full variable domain is GAGVSQSPSNKVTEKGKDVELRCDPISGHTALYWYRQSLGQGLEFLIYFQGNSAPDKSGLPSDRFSAERTGGSVSTLTIQRTQQEDSAVYLCASSRTGGRNEQYFGPGTRLTVT.

The rearrangement joins TRBV11-2 to TRBJ2-7; possible D gene TRBD2, 6 bases. Trimming pared 4 bases from V and 0 bases from J, leaving 13 bases between. The CDR3 has 15 amino acids. Germline-derived CDR1 and CDR2 are SGHAT and FQNNGV. The CDR3 coding sequence is TGTGCCAGCAGCTCTGCGGGGTACAGCTCCTACGAGCAGTACTTC. Translation gives CASSSAGYSSYEQYF. Full variable domain (missing parts from reference TRBV11-2 and TRBJ2-7): EAGVAQSPRYKIIEKRQSVAFWCNPISGHATLYWYQQILGQGPKLLIQFQNNGVVDDSQLPKDRFSAERLKGVDSTLKIQPAKLEDSAVYLCASSSAGYSSYEQYFGPGTRLTVT.